This TCR beta chain originates from a study of cytomegalovirus exposure and HLA in healthy donors. The study's findings and limits: According to reports, the classifier identified cytomegalovirus status with high specificity and sensitivity. Specificity for CMV antigens was confirmed in vitro for a few of the CMV-associated chains.

CDR3 length: 11 amino acids. With V trimmed by 7 bases and J by 11 bases, 9 bases remained unmatched. The germline gives CDR1 SQVTM, CDR2 ANQGSEA. Comments on this clone: Its specificity is unknown.

The assay was immunoSEQ multiplex PCR, and TCRdb's table has in-frame clones only and misses some. The sample contains roughly 220,000 clones, around 80% of which appear only once. This rearrangement joins TRBV29-1 to TRBJ1-1; 8 bases line up with TRBD1. Sequencing was performed on PBMCs. This receptor was obtained from a woman aged 25 to 39 in good health and CMV-seropositive. The CDR3, as DNA: TGCAGCGATCCCCAGGGGGCCTGGGCTTTCTTT. Translation gives CSDPQGAWAFF.